The following is a T cell receptor (beta chain) sequence with its context. The data are from a study of blood T cell repertoires in COVID-19. About the research overall: Researchers got acute and convalescent COVID-19 samples from the United States, Italy and Spain. Sources were T cells, B-cell-depleted T cells, or PBMCs; the material itself was cDNA or gDNA.

TCRdb's copy holds only in-frame clones and misses some; the assay was immunoSEQ multiplex PCR. The sample holds approximately 220,000 clones, approximately 88% seen once. The CDR3 runs 14 residues. Per the germline V gene, CDR1 is MNHNY and CDR2 is SVGAGI (reference sequence). V lost 0 bases to trimming and J lost 6 bases, with 11 bases between them. The clonotype originates from a middle-aged man with acute or convalescent COVID-19. This chain uses TRBV6-6 with TRBJ1-2; possible D gene TRBD1, 6 bases. Sequencing was carried out using peripheral blood. The CDR3 sequence is CASSYSYREDGYTF. The CDR3 DNA follows: TGTGCCAGCAGTTACTCCTACAGGGAAGATGGCTACACCTTC.